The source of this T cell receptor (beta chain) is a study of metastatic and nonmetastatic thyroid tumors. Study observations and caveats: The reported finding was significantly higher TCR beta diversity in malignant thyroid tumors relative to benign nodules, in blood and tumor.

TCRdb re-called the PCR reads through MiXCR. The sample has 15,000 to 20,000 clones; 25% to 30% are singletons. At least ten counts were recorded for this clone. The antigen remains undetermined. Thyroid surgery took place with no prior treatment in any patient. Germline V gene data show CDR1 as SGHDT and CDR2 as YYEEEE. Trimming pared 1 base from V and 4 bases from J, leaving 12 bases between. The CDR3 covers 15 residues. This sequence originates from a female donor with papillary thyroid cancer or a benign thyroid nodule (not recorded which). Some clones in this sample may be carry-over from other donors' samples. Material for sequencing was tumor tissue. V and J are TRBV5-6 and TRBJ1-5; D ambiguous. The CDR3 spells CASSLRQAGNQPQHF. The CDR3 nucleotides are TGTGCCAGCAGCTTGAGGCAGGCTGGAAATCAGCCCCAGCATTTT.